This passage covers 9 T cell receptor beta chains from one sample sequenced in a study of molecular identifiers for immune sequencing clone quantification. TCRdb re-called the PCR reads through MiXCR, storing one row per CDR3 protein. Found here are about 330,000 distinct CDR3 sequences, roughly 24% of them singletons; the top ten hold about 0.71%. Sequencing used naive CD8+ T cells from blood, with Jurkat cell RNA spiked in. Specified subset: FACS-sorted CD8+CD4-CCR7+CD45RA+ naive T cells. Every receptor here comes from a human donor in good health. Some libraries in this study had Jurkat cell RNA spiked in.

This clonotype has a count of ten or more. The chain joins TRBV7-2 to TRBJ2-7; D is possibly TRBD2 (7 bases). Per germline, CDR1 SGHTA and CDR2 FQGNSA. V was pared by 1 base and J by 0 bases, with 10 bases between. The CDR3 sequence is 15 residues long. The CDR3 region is CASSLGAGASYEQYF. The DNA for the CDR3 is TGTGCCAGCAGCTTAGGTGCGGGGGCCTCCTACGAGCAGTACTTC.

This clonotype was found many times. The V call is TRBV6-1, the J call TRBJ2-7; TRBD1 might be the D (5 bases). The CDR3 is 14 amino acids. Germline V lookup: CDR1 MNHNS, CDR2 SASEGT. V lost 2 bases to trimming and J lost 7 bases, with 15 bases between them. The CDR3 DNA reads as TGTGCCAGCAGTGAACCGGCAGGGCGAGAGGAGCAGTACTTC. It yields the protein CASSEPAGREEQYF.

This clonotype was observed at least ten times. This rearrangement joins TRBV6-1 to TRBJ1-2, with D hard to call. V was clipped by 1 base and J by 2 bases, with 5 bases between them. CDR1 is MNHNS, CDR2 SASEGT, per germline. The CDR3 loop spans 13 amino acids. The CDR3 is CASSEVGNYGYTF. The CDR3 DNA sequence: TGTGCCAGCAGTGAAGTTGGAAACTATGGCTACACCTTC.

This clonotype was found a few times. The chain's CDR3 is CSVEGGAGGFYNEQFF. The DNA for the CDR3 is TGCAGCGTTGAAGGAGGGGCGGGAGGGTTCTACAATGAGCAGTTCTTC. This chain connects TRBV29-1 to TRBJ2-1, with 9 positions matching TRBD2. Germline lookup yields CDR1 SQVTM and CDR2 ANQGSEA. Losses at the gene ends were 1 base for V and 3 bases for J; bases not matched to a gene: 7. The length of the CDR3 is 16 residues.

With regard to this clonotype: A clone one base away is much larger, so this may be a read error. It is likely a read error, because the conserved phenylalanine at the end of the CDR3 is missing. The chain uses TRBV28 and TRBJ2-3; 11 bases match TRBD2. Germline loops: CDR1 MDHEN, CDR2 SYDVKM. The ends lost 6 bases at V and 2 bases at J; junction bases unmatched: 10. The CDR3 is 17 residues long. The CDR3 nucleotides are TGTGCCAGCAGGCCCCGCGGACTAGCGGGTCCCACAGATACGCAGTATCTT. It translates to CASRPRGLAGPTDTQYL.

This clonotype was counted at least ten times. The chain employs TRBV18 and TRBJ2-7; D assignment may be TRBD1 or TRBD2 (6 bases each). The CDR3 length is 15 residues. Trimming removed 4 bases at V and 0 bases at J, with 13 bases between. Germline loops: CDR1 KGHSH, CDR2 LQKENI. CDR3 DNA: TGTGCCAGCTCACGCGGGGACACCCTCTCCTACGAGCAGTACTTC. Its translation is CASSRGDTLSYEQYF. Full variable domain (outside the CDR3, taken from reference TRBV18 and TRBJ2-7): NAGVMQNPRHLVRRRGQEARLRCSPMKGHSHVYWYRQLPEEGLKFMVYLQKENIIDESGMPKERFSAEFPKEGPSILRIQQVVRGDSAAYFCASSRGDTLSYEQYFGPGTRLTVT.

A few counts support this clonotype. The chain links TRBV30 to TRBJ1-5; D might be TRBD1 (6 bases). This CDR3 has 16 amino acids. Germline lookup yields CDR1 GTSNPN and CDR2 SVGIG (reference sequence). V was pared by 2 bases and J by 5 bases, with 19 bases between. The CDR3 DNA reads TGTGCCTGGAGTATAACAGGGCCCTTAAACTATCAGCCCCAGCATTTT. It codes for CAWSITGPLNYQPQHF. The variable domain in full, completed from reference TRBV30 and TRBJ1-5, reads SQTIHQWPATLVQPVGSPLSLECTVEGTSNPNLYWYRQAAGRGLQLLFYSVGIGQISSEVPQNLSASRPQDRQFILSSKKLLLSDSGFYLCAWSITGPLNYQPQHFGDGTRLSIL.

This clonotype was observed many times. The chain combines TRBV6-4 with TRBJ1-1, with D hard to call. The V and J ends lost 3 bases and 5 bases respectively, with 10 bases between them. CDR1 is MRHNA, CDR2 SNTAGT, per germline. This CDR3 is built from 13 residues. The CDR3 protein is CASSEGLTTEAFF. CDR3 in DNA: TGTGCCAGCAGTGAAGGGTTAACGACTGAAGCTTTCTTT.

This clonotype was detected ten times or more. CDR3 region: CATSEGAQEDTQYF. The CDR3 DNA sequence: TGTGCCACCAGTGAGGGGGCGCAGGAAGATACGCAGTATTTT. The gene calls are TRBV24-1 and TRBJ2-3, with D perhaps TRBD1 (6 bases). Germline V gives CDR1 KGHDR, CDR2 SFDVKD. The CDR3 covers 14 residues. Trimming stripped 4 bases from V and 5 bases from J, with 12 bases between.